This T cell receptor (beta chain) was sequenced for a study of T cell responses to AZD1222 COVID-19 vaccine. Overall study results and limits: Repertoire sampling occurred only after the peak T cell response.

The protocol was immunoSEQ multiplex PCR, while the TCRdb copy is restricted to in-frame clones and leaves out a portion. The sample holds more than 85,000 clones, approximately 89% seen once. This clone was seen a single time. Its specificity is not known. Analysis merged second doses at about 4 or about 12 weeks. This CDR3 has 16 amino acids. Per germline, CDR1 SNHLY and CDR2 FYNNEI. Trimming took off 2 bases at V and 0 bases at J, with 13 bases between the two ends. This material consisted of peripheral blood, taken 28 days after the second AZD1222 dose. The clonotype was recovered from an adult who received the AZD1222 COVID-19 vaccine. The chain carries TRBV2 and TRBJ1-2; D is perhaps TRBD1 (5 bases). The CDR3 sequence is CASSESVTGPNYGYTF. The DNA of the CDR3 is TGTGCCAGCAGTGAAAGCGTTACAGGCCCTAACTATGGCTACACCTTC.